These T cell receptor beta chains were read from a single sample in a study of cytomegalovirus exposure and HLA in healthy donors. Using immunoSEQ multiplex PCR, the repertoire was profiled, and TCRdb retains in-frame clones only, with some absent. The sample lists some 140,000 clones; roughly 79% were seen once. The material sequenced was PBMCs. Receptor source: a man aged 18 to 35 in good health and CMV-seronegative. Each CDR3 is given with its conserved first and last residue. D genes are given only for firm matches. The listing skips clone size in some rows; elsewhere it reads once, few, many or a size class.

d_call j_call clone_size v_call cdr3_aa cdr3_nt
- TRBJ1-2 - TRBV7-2 CASSSGGSSYGYTF TGTGCCAGCAGCTCCGGCGGCAGTTCCTATGGCTACACCTTC
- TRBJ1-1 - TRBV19 CASSITRFGNTEAFF TGTGCCAGTAGTATTACCCGGTTCGGGAACACTGAAGCTTTCTTT
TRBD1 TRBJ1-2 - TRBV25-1 CASSDSRTGGAAF TGTGCCAGCAGTGACTCCCGGACAGGGGGCGCGGCTTTC
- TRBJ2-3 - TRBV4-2 CASSQDRIGGTPQYF TGTGCCAGCAGCCAAGATAGGATTGGGGGGACCCCGCAGTATTTT
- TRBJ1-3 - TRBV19 CASSRDSGNTIYF TGTGCCAGTAGCCGGGACTCTGGAAACACCATATATTTT
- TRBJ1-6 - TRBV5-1 CASSPGPGLGNSPLHF TGCGCCAGCAGCCCCGGTCCGGGACTGGGTAATTCACCCCTCCACTTT
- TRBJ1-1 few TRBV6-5 CASSRQGPTEAFF TGTGCCAGCAGTCGTCAGGGGCCGACTGAAGCTTTCTTT
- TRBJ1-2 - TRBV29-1 CSVEDLLSRSTF TGCAGCGTTGAAGATCTATTATCTAGGTCCACCTTC
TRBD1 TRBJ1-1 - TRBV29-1 CSGRTGGDTEAFF TGCAGCGGGCGGACAGGGGGGGACACTGAAGCTTTCTTT
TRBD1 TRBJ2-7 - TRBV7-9 CASSSPSTGVSYEQYF TGTGCCAGCAGCTCCCCGTCGACAGGGGTCTCCTACGAGCAGTACTTC
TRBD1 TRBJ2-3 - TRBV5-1 CASNPAGTGSTDTQYF TGCGCCAGCAACCCGGCAGGGACAGGGTCCACAGATACGCAGTATTTT
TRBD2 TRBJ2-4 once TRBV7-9 CASSTPLGEGAKNIQYF TGTGCCAGCAGCACGCCTTTGGGGGAGGGGGCCAAAAACATTCAGTACTTC
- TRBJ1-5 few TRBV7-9 CASSLGAGVPNQPQHF TGTGCCAGCAGCTTAGGGGCAGGCGTCCCTAATCAGCCCCAGCATTTT
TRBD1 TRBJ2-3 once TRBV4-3 CASSQLQGKADTQYF TGCGCCAGCAGCCAATTACAGGGGAAGGCAGATACGCAGTATTTT
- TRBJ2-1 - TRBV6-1 CASSETAGLGEQFF TGTGCCAGCAGTGAAACGGCAGGGCTAGGTGAGCAGTTCTTC
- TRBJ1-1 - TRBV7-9 CASSLVSSPEAFF TGTGCCAGCAGCTTAGTTAGTAGTCCCGAAGCTTTCTTT
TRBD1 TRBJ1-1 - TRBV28 CASNTMGQGARNTEAFF TGTGCCAGCAACACCATGGGGCAGGGGGCGCGGAACACTGAAGCTTTCTTT
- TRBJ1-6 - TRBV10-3 CAIKERLDSPLHF TGTGCCATCAAAGAGAGACTTGATTCACCCCTCCACTTT
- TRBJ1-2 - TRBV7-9 CSSSLAAGRGHYGYTF TGTTCCAGCAGCTTAGCCGCCGGGAGAGGGCACTATGGCTACACCTTC
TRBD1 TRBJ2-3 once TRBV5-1 CASSPTGGTDTQYF TGCGCCAGCAGCCCTACAGGGGGCACAGATACGCAGTATTTT
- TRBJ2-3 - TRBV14 CASSQEWGAQYF TGTGCCAGCAGCCAAGAATGGGGAGCGCAGTATTTT
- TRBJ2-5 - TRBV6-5 CASSSRSGETQYF TGTGCCAGCAGTTCGCGGTCCGGGGAGACCCAGTACTTC
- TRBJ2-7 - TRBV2 CASRSDSYEQYF TGTGCCAGCAGGAGCGATTCCTACGAGCAGTACTTC
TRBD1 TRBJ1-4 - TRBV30 CAWRETGGAGEKLFF TGTGCCTGGAGAGAGACAGGGGGCGCAGGGGAAAAACTGTTTTTT
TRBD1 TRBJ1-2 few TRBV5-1 CASSLGDRAYGYTF TGCGCCAGCAGCTTGGGGGACAGGGCCTATGGCTACACCTTC
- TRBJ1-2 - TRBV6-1 CASRSGEGIVVGYTF TGTGCCAGCAGGTCCGGTGAGGGAATAGTGGTTGGCTACACCTTC
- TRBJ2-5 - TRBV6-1 CASSEGRGGETQYF TGTGCCAGCAGTGAGGGCAGGGGAGGGGAGACCCAGTACTTC
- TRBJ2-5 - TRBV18 CASSSQGMVETQYF TGTGCCAGCTCATCGCAGGGGATGGTGGAGACCCAGTACTTC
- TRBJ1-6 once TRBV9 CASSVGENSPLHF TGTGCCAGCAGCGTAGGGGAGAATTCACCCCTCCACTTT
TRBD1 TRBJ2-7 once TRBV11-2 CASSIRGQGSDYEQYF TGTGCCAGCAGCATAAGGGGACAGGGGTCTGACTACGAGCAGTACTTC
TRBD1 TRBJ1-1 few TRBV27 CASSLQGVNTEAFF TGTGCCAGCAGTTTACAGGGGGTGAACACTGAAGCTTTCTTT
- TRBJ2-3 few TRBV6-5 CASSYSEGDTQYF TGTGCCAGCAGTTACTCGGAGGGAGATACGCAGTATTTT
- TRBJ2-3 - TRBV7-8 CASSLGRRGITSTDTQYF TGTGCCAGCAGCTTAGGGCGTCGAGGGATAACTAGCACAGATACGCAGTATTTT
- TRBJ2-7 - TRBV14 CASSQGRLRGGNYEQYF TGTGCCAGCAGCCAAGGACGTTTAAGGGGGGGCAACTACGAGCAGTACTTC
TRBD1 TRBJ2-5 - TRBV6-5 CASSYVGRGLSETQYF TGTGCCAGCAGTTACGTGGGCAGGGGGTTAAGTGAGACCCAGTACTTC
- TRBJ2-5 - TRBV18 CASSPLTAQETQYF TGTGCCAGCTCACCGTTGACAGCCCAAGAGACCCAGTACTTC
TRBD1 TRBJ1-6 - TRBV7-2 CASSWDRAHNSPLHF TGTGCCAGCAGCTGGGACAGGGCGCATAATTCACCCCTCCACTTT
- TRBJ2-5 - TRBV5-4 CASRFDSQETQYF TGTGCCAGCAGATTCGACAGCCAAGAGACCCAGTACTTC
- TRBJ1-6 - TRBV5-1 CASSGAGLESPLHF TGCGCCAGCAGTGGAGCCGGGTTGGAATCGCCCCTCCACTTT
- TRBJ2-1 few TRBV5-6 CASSLGANEQFF TGTGCCAGCAGCTTGGGGGCGAATGAGCAGTTCTTC
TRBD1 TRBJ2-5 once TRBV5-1 CASSSRGLETQYF TGCGCCAGCAGCTCCAGGGGGCTGGAGACCCAGTACTTC
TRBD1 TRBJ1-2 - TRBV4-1 CASSQEVTGGNYGYTF TGCGCCAGCAGCCAAGAGGTGACAGGGGGGAACTATGGCTACACCTTC
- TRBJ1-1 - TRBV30 CAWSVMGGPYTEAFF TGTGCCTGGAGTGTGATGGGAGGCCCTTACACTGAAGCTTTCTTT